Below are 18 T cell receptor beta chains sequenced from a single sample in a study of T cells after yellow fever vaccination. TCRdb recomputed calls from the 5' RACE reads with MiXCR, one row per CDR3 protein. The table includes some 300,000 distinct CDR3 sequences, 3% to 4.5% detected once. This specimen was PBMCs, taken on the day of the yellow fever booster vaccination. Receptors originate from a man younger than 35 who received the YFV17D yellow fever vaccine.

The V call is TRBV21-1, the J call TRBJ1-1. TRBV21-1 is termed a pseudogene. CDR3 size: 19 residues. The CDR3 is CASIRTSGRWNLFNTEAFF. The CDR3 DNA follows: TGTGCCAGCATCCGAACATCTGGCAGGTGGAACCTCTTTAACACTGAAGCTTTCTTT.

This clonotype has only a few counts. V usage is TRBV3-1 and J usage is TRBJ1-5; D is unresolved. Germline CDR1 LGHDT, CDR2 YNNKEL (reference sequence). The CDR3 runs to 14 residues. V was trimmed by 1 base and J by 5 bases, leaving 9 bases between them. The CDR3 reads CASSQGQDDQPQHF. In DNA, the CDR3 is TGTGCCAGCAGCCAAGGGCAGGACGATCAGCCCCAGCATTTT. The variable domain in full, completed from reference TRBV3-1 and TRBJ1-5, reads DTAVSQTPKYLVTQMGNDKSIKCEQNLGHDTMYWYKQDSKKFLKIMFSYNNKELIINETVPNRFSPKSPDKAHLNLHINSLELGDSAVYFCASSQGQDDQPQHFGDGTRLSIL.

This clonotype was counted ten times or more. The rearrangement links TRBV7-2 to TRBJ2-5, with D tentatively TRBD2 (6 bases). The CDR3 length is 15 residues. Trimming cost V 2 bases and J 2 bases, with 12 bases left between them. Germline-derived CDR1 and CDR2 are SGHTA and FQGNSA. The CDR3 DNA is TGTGCCAGCAGCTTAAATTGGGGGGTTCAAGAGACCCAGTACTTC. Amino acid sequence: CASSLNWGVQETQYF.

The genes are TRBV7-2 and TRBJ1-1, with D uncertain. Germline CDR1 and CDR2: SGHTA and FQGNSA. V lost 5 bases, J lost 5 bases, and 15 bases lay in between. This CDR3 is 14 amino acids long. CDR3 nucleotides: TGTGCCAGCAGCCCAGTGTCAGTCAGGACTGAAGCTTTCTTT. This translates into CASSPVSVRTEAFF.

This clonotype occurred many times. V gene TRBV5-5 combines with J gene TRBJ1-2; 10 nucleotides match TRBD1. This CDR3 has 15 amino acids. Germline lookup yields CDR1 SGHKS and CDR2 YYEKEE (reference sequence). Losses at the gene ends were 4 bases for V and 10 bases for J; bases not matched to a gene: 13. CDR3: CASSALSGTGESYTF. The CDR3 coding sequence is TGTGCCAGCAGCGCACTATCCGGGACAGGGGAGTCCTACACCTTC.

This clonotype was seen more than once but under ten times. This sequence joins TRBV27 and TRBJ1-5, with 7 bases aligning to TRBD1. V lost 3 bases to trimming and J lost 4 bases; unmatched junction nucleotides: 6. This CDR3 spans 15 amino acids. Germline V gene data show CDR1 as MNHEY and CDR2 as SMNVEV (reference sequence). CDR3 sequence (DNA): TGTGCCAGCAGTTTGAACAGGGGAGGGAATCAGCCCCAGCATTTT. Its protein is CASSLNRGGNQPQHF.

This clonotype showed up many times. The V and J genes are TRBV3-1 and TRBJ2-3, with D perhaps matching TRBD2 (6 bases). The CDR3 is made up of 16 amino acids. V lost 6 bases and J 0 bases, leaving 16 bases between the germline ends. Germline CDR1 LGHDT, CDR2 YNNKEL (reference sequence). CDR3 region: CASRRRPGDSTDTQYF. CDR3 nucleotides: TGTGCCAGCAGACGACGTCCGGGGGACAGCACAGATACGCAGTATTTT.

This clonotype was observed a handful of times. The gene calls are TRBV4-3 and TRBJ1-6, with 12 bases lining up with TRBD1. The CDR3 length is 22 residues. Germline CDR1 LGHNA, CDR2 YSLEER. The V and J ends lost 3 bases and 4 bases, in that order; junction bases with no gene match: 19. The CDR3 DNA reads TGCGCCAGCAGCCACAGCTACGGTGGGACAGGGGGCTTATCTTTTTATAATTCACCCCTCCACTTT. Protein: CASSHSYGGTGGLSFYNSPLHF.

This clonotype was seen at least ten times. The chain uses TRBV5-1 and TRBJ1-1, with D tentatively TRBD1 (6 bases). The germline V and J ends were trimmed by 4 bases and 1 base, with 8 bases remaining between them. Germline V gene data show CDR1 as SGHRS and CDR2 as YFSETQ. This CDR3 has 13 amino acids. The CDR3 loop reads CASSPGENTEAFF. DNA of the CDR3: TGCGCCAGCAGCCCAGGGGAGAACACTGAAGCTTTCTTT.

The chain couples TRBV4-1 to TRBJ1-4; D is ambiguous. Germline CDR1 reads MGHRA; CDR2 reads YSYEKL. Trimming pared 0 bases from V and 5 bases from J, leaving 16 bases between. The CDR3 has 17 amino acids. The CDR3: CASSQDIKATENEKLFF. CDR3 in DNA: TGCGCCAGCAGCCAAGATATTAAAGCTACTGAAAATGAAAAACTGTTTTTT.

CDR3 in DNA: TGTGCCAGCAGCTTTTCCGGGACAGGGAAGGCCAATCAGCCCCAGCATTTT. This sequence encodes CASSFSGTGKANQPQHF. This chain uses TRBV5-4 with TRBJ1-5; 9 nucleotides match TRBD1. The CDR3 sequence is 17 residues long. The junction had 9 bases not matched to a gene; V was cut back by 2 bases and J by 3 bases. Germline-derived CDR1 and CDR2 are SGHNT and YYREEE (reference sequence).

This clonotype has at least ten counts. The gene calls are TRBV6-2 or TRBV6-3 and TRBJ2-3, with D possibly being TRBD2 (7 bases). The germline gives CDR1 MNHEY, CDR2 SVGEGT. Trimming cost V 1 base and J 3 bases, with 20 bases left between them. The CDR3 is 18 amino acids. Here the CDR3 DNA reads TGTGCCAGCAGTTACTTCCGGGGGGCCGGAGTAGTAACAGATACGCAGTATTTT. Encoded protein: CASSYFRGAGVVTDTQYF.

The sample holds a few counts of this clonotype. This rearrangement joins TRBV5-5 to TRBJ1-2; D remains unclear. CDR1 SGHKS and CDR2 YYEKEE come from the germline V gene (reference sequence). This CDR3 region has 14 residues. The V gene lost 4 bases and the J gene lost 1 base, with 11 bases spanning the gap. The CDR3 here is CASSRRRLNYGYTF. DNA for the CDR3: TGTGCCAGCAGCCGGAGAAGGCTTAACTATGGCTACACCTTC. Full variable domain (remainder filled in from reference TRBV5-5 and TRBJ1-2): DAGVTQSPTHLIKTRGQQVTLRCSPISGHKSVSWYQQVLGQGPQFIFQYYEKEERGRGNFPDRFSARQFPNYSSELNVNALLLGDSALYLCASSRRRLNYGYTFGSGTRLTVV.

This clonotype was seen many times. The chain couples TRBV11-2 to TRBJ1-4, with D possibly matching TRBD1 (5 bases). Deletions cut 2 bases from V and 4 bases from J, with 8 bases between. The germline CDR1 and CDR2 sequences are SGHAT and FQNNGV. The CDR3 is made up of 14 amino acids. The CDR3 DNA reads TGTGCCAGCAGCTTACACGACAGTAATGAAAAACTGTTTTTT. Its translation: CASSLHDSNEKLFF.

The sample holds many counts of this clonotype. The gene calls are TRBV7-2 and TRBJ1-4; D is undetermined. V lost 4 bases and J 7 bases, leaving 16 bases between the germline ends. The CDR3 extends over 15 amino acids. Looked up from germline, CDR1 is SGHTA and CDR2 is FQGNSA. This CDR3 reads CASSSPLREPEKLFF. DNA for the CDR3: TGTGCCAGCAGCTCCCCCTTGAGAGAACCTGAAAAACTGTTTTTT.

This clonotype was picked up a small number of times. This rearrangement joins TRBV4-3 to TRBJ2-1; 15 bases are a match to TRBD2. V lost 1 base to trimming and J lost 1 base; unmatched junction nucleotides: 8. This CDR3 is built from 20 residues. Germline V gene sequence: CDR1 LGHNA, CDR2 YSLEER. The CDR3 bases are TGCGCCAGCAGCCAAGGAGGACTAGCGGGGGGGCCTGGGTCCTACAATGAGCAGTTCTTC. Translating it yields CASSQGGLAGGPGSYNEQFF.

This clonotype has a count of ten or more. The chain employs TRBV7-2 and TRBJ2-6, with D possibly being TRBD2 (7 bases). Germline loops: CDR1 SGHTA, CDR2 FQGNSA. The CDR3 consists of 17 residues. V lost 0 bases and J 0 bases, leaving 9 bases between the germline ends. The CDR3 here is CASSLAGGPSGANVLTF. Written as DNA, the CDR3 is TGTGCCAGCAGCTTAGCGGGGGGGCCCTCTGGGGCCAACGTCCTGACTTTC.

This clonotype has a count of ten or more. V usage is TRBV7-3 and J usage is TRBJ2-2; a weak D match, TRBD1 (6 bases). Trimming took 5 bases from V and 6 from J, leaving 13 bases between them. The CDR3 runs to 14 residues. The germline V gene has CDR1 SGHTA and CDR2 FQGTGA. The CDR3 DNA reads TGTGCCAGCAGCCAGAACCAGGGGCCCGGGGAGCTGTTTTTT. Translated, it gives CASSQNQGPGELFF.